This section outlines one T cell receptor (beta chain) sequence together with its context. The data were taken from a study of blood T cell repertoires in COVID-19. Study overall: There were acute and convalescent COVID-19 samples, and they came from the United States, Italy and Spain. PBMCs, B-cell-depleted T cells, or T cells provided the cDNA or gDNA that made up the material.

Donors were grouped by their self-reported clinical history. Per the study methods: Using reference gene primer amplification, nucleated cell counts were estimated. Some clones are missing from TCRdb's copy, which holds only in-frame ones; the method was immunoSEQ multiplex PCR. V and J calls plus clone size are reproduced from that table; the DNA served to infer D and trimming. The repertoire holds 150,000 or so clones, with approximately 80% as singletons. Sequencing was done on a sample of PBMCs or T cells enriched from blood (not recorded which). The TCR was taken from a woman aged 55-70 years who had recovered from COVID-19.

CDR3 sequence reads: CASSPFRTGGHEQYF. DNA of the CDR3: TGTGCCAGCAGCCCCTTCCGGACAGGGGGCCACGAGCAGTACTTC. The chain is built from TRBV3-1 (or the pseudogene TRBV3-2) and TRBJ2-7; 11 bases agree with TRBD1. CDR1 LGHDT and CDR2 YNNKEL come from the germline V gene (reference sequence). This CDR3 region has 15 residues. The V segment lost 4 bases and the J segment 5 bases; nucleotides outside the gene matches: 7.